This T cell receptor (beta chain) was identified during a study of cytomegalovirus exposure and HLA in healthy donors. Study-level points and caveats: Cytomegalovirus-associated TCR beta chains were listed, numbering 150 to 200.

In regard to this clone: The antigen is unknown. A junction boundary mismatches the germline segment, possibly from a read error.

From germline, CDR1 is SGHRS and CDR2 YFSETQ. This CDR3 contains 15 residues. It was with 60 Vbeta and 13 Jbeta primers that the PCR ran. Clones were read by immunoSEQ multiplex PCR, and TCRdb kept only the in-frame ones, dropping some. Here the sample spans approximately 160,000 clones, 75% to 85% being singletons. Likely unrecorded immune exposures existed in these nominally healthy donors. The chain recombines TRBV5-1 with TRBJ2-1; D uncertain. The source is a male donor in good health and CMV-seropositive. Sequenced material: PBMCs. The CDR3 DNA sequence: TGCGCCAGCAGCCCGTCTGTCCCCTCCGACAATGAGCAGTTCTTC. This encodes CASSPSVPSDNEQFF.